Sequencing of this TCR beta chain was carried out in a study of identical twins. TCRdb redid the calling of the 5' RACE reads with MiXCR, one entry per CDR3 protein. This table has about 520,000 distinct CDR3 sequences, approximately 22% appearing once. Regarding this clonotype: Its antigen remains unknown.

Findings of the study overall: It was out-of-frame TCR alpha sharing in monozygotic twins that models underestimated.

V was cut by 6 bases and J by 0 bases, with 13 bases left in between. CDR3 size: 14 residues. CDR1 and CDR2 (germline): SQVTM, ANQGSEA. In addition, the sample was reused for a study of T cells expressing NK-cell markers. That source adds: The authors sequenced eight donors, of whom seven were HCMV-seropositive and one was seronegative.

Sequencing was carried out using CD4+ T cells sorted from blood. The TCR originated in a woman aged 18 to 35 in good health. The V call is TRBV29-1, the J call TRBJ2-3; D is ambiguous. The CDR3 nucleotides read TGCAGCGTCCCTGTCCAGCTGAGCACAGATACGCAGTATTTT. Encoded protein: CSVPVQLSTDTQYF.